This passage covers 15 T cell receptor beta chains from one sample sequenced in a study of blood T cells in healthy people across ages. The second PCR ran 7 to 11 cycles with a sample-barcoded 5' primer and J-beta primers. One entry per CDR3 protein, called by TCRdb with MiXCR from the 5' RACE reads. The sample lists over 950,000 distinct CDR3 sequences, 51% occurring once. The sample consisted of blood. The receptors stem from a woman in her fifties or sixties in good health.

This clonotype was picked up a small number of times. J is TRBJ2-3 and V is TRBV15, with D possibly TRBD2 on 5 matching bases. Trimming left V 5 bases short and J 0 bases short, with 12 bases between. There are 15 residues in the CDR3. Per the germline V gene, CDR1 is LNHNV and CDR2 is YYDKDF (reference sequence). The CDR3 DNA sequence: TGTGCCACCAGCCGACCGGGGTCTAGCACAGATACGCAGTATTTT. Its protein product is CATSRPGSSTDTQYF.

The V and J genes are TRBV20-1 and TRBJ2-3, with 8 positions matching TRBD2. This CDR3 is 14 amino acids long. The germline gives CDR1 DFQATT, CDR2 SNEGSKA (reference sequence). DNA of the CDR3: TGCAGCCCGACTAGCGCCCGAGGAGGGGATACGCAGTATTTT. Protein sequence: CSPTSARGGDTQYF.

The chain combines TRBV7-2 with TRBJ2-5, with TRBD2 matching over 9 bases. Germline CDR1 SGHTA, CDR2 FQGNSA. The CDR3 totals 12 residues. The V gene end was trimmed by 5 bases and the J gene end by 11 bases; junction bases not matched to a gene: 6. CDR3 loop: CASSPRLAEQYF. CDR3 nucleotides: TGTGCCAGCAGCCCCCGACTAGCGGAGCAGTACTTC.

This clonotype has just a few counts. The chain joins TRBV3-1 to TRBJ2-4; 8 bases align to TRBD2. Trimming removed 1 base from V and 8 bases from J; junction bases left unmatched: 4. The CDR3 covers 14 residues. Germline V lookup: CDR1 LGHDT, CDR2 YNNKEL (reference sequence). DNA of the CDR3: TGTGCCAGCAGCCAAGCCGGGGGGGGGGACATTCAGTACTTC. It encodes CASSQAGGGDIQYF. The full variable domain, completed using reference TRBV3-1 and TRBJ2-4, is DTAVSQTPKYLVTQMGNDKSIKCEQNLGHDTMYWYKQDSKKFLKIMFSYNNKELIINETVPNRFSPKSPDKAHLNLHINSLELGDSAVYFCASSQAGGGDIQYFGAGTRLSVL.

The J gene is TRBJ2-7, the V gene TRBV11-1, with D perhaps TRBD1 or TRBD2 (5 bases each). Trimming stripped 5 bases from V and 7 bases from J, with 24 bases between. Germline-derived CDR1 and CDR2 are SGHAT and FQDESV (reference sequence). CDR3 length equals 16 residues. The CDR3 sequence is CASSPKGPWDLREQYF. The CDR3 DNA follows: TGTGCCAGCAGCCCGAAGGGCCCGTGGGACCTGAGGGAGCAGTACTTC.

Comments on this clonotype: One end of the junction fails to match germline, which may point to a read error. The rearrangement uses TRBV7-2 and TRBJ2-7; possible D gene TRBD2, 6 bases. The CDR3 has 12 amino acids. CDR1 and CDR2 (germline): SGHTA, FQGNSA. The CDR3 loop reads CAGSRLGNEQYF. The CDR3 coding sequence is TGTGCCGGCAGCCGACTAGGGAACGAGCAGTACTTC.

This sequence joins TRBV27 and TRBJ1-2; D may be TRBD1 (5 bases). Trimming shortened V by 3 bases and J by 3 bases, and 11 bases separated the two germline ends. The CDR3 consists of 14 residues. CDR1 is MNHEY and CDR2 is SMNVEV in the germline V gene (reference sequence). This CDR3 reads CASSFRARDYGYTF. CDR3 sequence (DNA): TGTGCCAGCAGTTTCAGGGCGAGAGACTATGGCTACACCTTC.

This chain joins TRBV20-1 and TRBJ2-5; 11 positions match TRBD2. V lost 4 bases and J lost 3; bases outside the gene matches: 10. The length of the CDR3 is 16 residues. Per germline, CDR1 DFQATT and CDR2 SNEGSKA (reference sequence). The CDR3 here is CSATQLAGVIEETQYF. CDR3 coding DNA: TGCAGTGCTACCCAACTAGCGGGAGTAATTGAAGAGACCCAGTACTTC.

The chain carries TRBV5-1 and TRBJ2-1; TRBD2 agrees at 10 bases. Germline CDR1 reads SGHRS; CDR2 reads YFSETQ. This CDR3 is built from 17 residues. With V trimmed by 4 bases and J by 3 bases, 10 bases remained unmatched. For the CDR3, the DNA is TGCGCCAGCAGCATTGGCCTAGCGGGAGCCCTCTACAATGAGCAGTTCTTC. Translating it yields CASSIGLAGALYNEQFF.

V usage is TRBV20-1 and J usage is TRBJ2-4; no reliable D call. Germline CDR1 reads DFQATT; CDR2 reads SNEGSKA (reference sequence). This CDR3 is built from 14 residues. V dropped 3 bases and J dropped 3 bases, with 12 bases sitting between them. This chain's CDR3 is CSARAPVGKNIQYF. The CDR3 region has the DNA TGCAGTGCTAGGGCCCCCGTCGGCAAAAACATTCAGTACTTC.

The chain employs TRBV29-1 and TRBJ2-7; possibly TRBD1 or TRBD2 for D (5 bases each). This CDR3 spans 15 amino acids. Trimming pared 0 bases from V and 2 bases from J, leaving 14 bases between. Germline V gene data show CDR1 as SQVTM and CDR2 as ANQGSEA. The CDR3 sequence: CSVEDVRDQTYEQYF. Written as DNA, the CDR3 is TGCAGCGTTGAAGATGTAAGGGACCAGACCTACGAGCAGTACTTC.

V and J are TRBV5-1 and TRBJ2-1; 8 nucleotides agree with TRBD1. This CDR3 comprises 15 residues. V shed 5 bases, J shed 13 bases, and the junction held 17 bases outside the gene matches. The germline V gene has CDR1 SGHRS and CDR2 YFSETQ. Here the CDR3 reads CASRSGTGGRETQFF. CDR3 sequence (DNA): TGCGCCAGCAGATCCGGGACAGGAGGACGAGAGACCCAGTTCTTC.

This clonotype came up a few times. The chain carries TRBV7-2 and TRBJ2-7; 8 nucleotides line up with TRBD1. The germline CDR1 and CDR2 sequences are SGHTA and FQGNSA. J gave up 2 bases and V 9 bases, and 9 bases lay outside the gene matches. The CDR3 runs to 14 residues. CDR3 residues: CASVGQVGTYEQYF. The CDR3, as DNA: TGTGCCAGTGTGGGACAGGTGGGCACCTACGAGCAGTACTTC.

This clonotype appeared a few times. The chain recombines TRBV7-2 with TRBJ2-3; D unclear. Trimming stripped 5 bases from V and 5 bases from J, with 11 bases between. Germline assignment: CDR1 SGHTA and CDR2 FQGNSA. This CDR3 has 13 amino acids. The DNA for the CDR3 is TGTGCCAGCAGCCCGTCTTTGGTAGATACGCAGTATTTT. It encodes CASSPSLVDTQYF.

This clonotype was found once. This sequence joins TRBV5-6 and TRBJ1-2; D gene ambiguous. CDR3 length: 15 residues. Between the trimmed V and J ends, which lost 3 bases and 8 bases, there was a span of 20 bases. Germline V gives CDR1 SGHDT, CDR2 YYEEEE. CDR3 coding DNA: TGTGCCAGCAGCTCGCGAAAAGACGGCGCTATCGGCTACACCTTC. Protein sequence: CASSSRKDGAIGYTF. Filled out from reference TRBV5-6 and TRBJ1-2, the complete variable domain reads DAGVTQSPTHLIKTRGQQVTLRCSPKSGHDTVSWYQQALGQGPQFIFQYYEEEERQRGNFPDRFSGHQFPNYSSELNVNALLLGDSALYLCASSSRKDGAIGYTFGSGTRLTVV.